The clone carrying this T cell receptor (beta chain) appeared many times. The sample belongs to a study of early T cells in non-severe SARS-CoV-2 infection. TCRdb recomputed calls from the 5' RACE reads with MiXCR, one row per CDR3 protein. The sample lists under 85,000 distinct CDR3 sequences, about 14% seen once, with roughly 4.3% in the top ten. This CDR3 region has 15 residues. Deletions cut 1 base from V and 1 base from J, with 10 bases between. Germline V gene data show CDR1 as KGHSH and CDR2 as LQKENI. V gene TRBV18 combines with J gene TRBJ1-1; no clear D gene. The clonotype was recovered from an adult who was a healthcare worker with PCR-confirmed SARS-CoV-2 infection or an uninfected control (not recorded which). The sample here was whole blood, taken at baseline. This CDR3 is CASSPLSAQNTEAFF. Written as DNA, the CDR3 is TGTGCCAGCTCACCACTTAGCGCGCAGAACACTGAAGCTTTCTTT.